Listed here is a single T cell receptor beta chain. This clonotype was seen repeatedly, ten times or more. Its binding antigen is unknown. Base qualities are not recorded, but no much larger clone differs from it by a single base. The CDR3 holds 15 amino acids from the cysteine to the phenylalanine. Just the 45-base CDR3 DNA is kept, in frame starting at base 1. This sample is drawn from a study of response to subunit inactivated influenza vaccine (dated by TCRdb to the late 2010s). The study in broad terms: Deep quantitative T cell receptor repertoire profiling was used in the study to track responses to a trivalent subunit inactivated influenza vaccine. Overall results and qualifications from the work: It was suggested by the authors that each seasonal influenza vaccination may recruit only a limited number of new T cells.

To prepare the library, RT-PCR was applied. TCRdb names Illumina HiSeq 2500 as the instrument used. TCRdb's own reprocessing of the public reads used fastp at Q25 and MiXCR and kept productive beta chains. Rows are combined by CDR3 protein, so each entry shows the most common genes and DNA. The sample contains roughly 500,000 distinct CDR3 sequences, roughly 23% of them found a single time. The ten top clones hold around 1.8% of the sample. The V gene is TRBV21-1 and the J gene is TRBJ1-2; no DNA check was done on the table's D call, TRBD1. TRBV21-1 corresponds to a pseudogene. The source is a man in his forties or fifties who received an inactivated influenza vaccine. Donor details come from another sample of the same person, matched by shared clones. Source: CD4+ T cells sorted from PBMCs, taken about 5 days after vaccination. The CDR3 protein is CASSQKRRGLYGYTF. The nucleotides are TGTGCCAGCAGCCAAAAGCGCAGGGGGCTTTATGGCTACACCTTC.